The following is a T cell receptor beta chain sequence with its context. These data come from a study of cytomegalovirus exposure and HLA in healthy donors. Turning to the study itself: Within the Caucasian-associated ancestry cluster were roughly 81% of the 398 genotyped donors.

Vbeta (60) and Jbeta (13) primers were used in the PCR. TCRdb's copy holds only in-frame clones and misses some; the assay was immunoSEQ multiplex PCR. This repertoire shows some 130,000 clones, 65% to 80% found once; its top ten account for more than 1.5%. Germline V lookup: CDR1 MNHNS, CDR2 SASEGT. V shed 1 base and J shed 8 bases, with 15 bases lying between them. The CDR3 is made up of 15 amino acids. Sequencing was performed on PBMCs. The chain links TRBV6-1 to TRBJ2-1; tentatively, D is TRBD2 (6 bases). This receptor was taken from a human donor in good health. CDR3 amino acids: CASSEGPLASDEQFF. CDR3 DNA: TGTGCCAGCAGTGAAGGTCCTCTAGCGTCGGATGAGCAGTTCTTC.